The text below deals with one T cell receptor (beta chain). The sample comes from a study of blood T cell repertoires in COVID-19. Here immunoSEQ multiplex PCR was the method, and the copy in TCRdb shows in-frame clones only, minus some. The table records just over 350,000 clones, 75% to 90% of them present only once. Germline V CDR1 and CDR2: MGHRA, YSYEKL. Trimming removed 2 bases from V and 1 base from J; junction bases left unmatched: 10. This CDR3 region has 18 residues. The TCR sequence derives from a woman in her sixties or seventies with COVID-19, enrolled during active disease. Sequencing was performed on peripheral blood. The chain couples TRBV4-1 to TRBJ2-2, with 7 positions matching TRBD1. CDR3 DNA sequence: TGCGCCAGCAGCCAATTTACAGGGGCCCGTAAGAACACCGGGGAGCTGTTTTTT. It is translated as CASSQFTGARKNTGELFF.